The clone carrying this TCR beta chain has a count of ten or more. Its antigen is as yet unknown. Quantitative 5'-RACE was performed with molecular barcodes, and it yielded the TCR beta libraries. Each CDR3 protein is one row after TCRdb ran MiXCR on the 5' RACE reads. The profile shows about 360,000 distinct CDR3 sequences, approximately 20% of them singletons. These data belong to a study of CD8 T cells in ankylosing spondylitis. Study results and caveats: The clones that were linked to disease were reported to be significantly enriched in matched synovial fluid samples from ankylosing spondylitis patients. What seemed typical of ankylosing spondylitis blood was a TCR beta motif built from about eight highly homologous variants.

Between the trimmed V and J ends, which lost 2 bases and 6 bases, there was a span of 13 bases. Germline V gives CDR1 SEHNR, CDR2 FQNEAQ (reference sequence). CDR3 size: 15 residues. The genes are TRBV7-9 and TRBJ1-4; no firm D call. Input material: blood, either unsorted or a sorted T cell fraction (not recorded which). The source of this sequence is a male donor with ankylosing spondylitis or in good health (not recorded which). Here the CDR3 DNA reads TGTGCCAGCAGCTTATCTCCGGTTTCGGATGAAAAACTGTTTTTT. Translation: CASSLSPVSDEKLFF.